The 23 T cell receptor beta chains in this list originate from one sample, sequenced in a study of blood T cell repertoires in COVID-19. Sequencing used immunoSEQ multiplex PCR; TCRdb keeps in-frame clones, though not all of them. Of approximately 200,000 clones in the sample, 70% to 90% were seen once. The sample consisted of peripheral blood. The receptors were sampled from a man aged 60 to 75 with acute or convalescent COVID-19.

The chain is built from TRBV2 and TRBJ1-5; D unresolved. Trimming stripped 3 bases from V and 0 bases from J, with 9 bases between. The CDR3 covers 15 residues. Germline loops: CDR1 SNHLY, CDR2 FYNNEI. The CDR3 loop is CASSDSYSSNQPQHF. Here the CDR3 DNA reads TGTGCCAGCAGTGATTCCTACAGTAGCAATCAGCCCCAGCATTTT.

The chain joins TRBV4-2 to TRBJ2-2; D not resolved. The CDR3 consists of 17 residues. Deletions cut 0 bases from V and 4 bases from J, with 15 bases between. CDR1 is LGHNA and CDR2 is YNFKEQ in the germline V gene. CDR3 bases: TGTGCCAGCAGCCAAGATCCCCAGAGGCCCAGCACCGGGGAGCTGTTTTTT. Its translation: CASSQDPQRPSTGELFF.

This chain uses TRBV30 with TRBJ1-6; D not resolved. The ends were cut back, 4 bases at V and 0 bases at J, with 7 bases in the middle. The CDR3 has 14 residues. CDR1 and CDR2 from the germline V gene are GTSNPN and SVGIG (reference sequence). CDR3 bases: TGTGCCTGGACGGCTAGCTCCTATAATTCACCCCTCCACTTT. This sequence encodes CAWTASSYNSPLHF.

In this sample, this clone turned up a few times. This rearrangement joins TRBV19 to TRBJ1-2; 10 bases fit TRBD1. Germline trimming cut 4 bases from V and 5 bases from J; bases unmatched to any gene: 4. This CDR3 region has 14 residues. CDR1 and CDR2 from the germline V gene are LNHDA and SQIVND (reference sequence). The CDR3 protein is CASSSQGQGYGYTF. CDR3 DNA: TGTGCCAGTAGTAGCCAGGGACAGGGGTATGGCTACACCTTC. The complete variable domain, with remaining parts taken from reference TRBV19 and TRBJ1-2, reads DGGITQSPKYLFRKEGQNVTLSCEQNLNHDAMYWYRQDPGQGLRLIYYSQIVNDFQKGDIAEGYSVSREKKESFPLTVTSAQKNPTAFYLCASSSQGQGYGYTFGSGTRLTVV.

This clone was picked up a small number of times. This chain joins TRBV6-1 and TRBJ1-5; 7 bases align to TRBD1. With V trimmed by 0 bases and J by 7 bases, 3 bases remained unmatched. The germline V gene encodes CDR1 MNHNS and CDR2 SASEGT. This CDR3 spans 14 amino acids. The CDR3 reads CASSEAGGGQPQHF. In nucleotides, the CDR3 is TGTGCCAGCAGTGAAGCAGGGGGCGGGCAGCCCCAGCATTTT.

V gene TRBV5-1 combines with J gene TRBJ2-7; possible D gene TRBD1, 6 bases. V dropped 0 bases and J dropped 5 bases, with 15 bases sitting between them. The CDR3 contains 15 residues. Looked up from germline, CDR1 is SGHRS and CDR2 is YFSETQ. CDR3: CASSLADSHRDEQYF. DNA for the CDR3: TGCGCCAGCAGCTTGGCGGACAGCCATCGCGACGAGCAGTACTTC.

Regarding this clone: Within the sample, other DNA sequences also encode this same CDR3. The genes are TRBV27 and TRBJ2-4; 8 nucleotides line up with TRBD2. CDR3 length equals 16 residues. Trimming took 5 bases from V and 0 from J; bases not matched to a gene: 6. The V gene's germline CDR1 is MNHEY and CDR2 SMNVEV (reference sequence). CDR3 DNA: TGTGCCAGCAGTCGGGGGGGCGGGACAGCCAAAAACATTCAGTACTTC. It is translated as CASSRGGGTAKNIQYF.

The CDR3 nucleotides are TGTGCCAGCAGCCCCAATTCTGACAGAGCCTACGAGCAGTACTTC. It codes for CASSPNSDRAYEQYF. The chain couples TRBV7-2 to TRBJ2-7; a possible D gene is TRBD1 (5 bases). Germline V CDR1 and CDR2: SGHTA, FQGNSA. CDR3 length equals 15 residues. The germline V and J ends were trimmed by 5 bases and 2 bases, with 16 bases remaining between them.

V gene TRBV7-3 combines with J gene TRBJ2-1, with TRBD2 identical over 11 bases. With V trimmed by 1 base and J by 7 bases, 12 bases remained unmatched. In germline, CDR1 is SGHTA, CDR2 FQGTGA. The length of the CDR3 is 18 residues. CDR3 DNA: TGTGCCAGCAGCTTAAGAGGGCCTTCTAGCGGGAGGAGAAATGAGCAGTTCTTC. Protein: CASSLRGPSSGRRNEQFF.

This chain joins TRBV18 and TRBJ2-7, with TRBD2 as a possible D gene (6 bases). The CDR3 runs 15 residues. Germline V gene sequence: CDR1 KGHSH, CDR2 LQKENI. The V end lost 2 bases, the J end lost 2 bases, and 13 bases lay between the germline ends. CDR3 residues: CASSPGGVGAYEQYF. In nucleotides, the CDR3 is TGTGCCAGCTCACCAGGAGGGGTTGGCGCCTACGAGCAGTACTTC.

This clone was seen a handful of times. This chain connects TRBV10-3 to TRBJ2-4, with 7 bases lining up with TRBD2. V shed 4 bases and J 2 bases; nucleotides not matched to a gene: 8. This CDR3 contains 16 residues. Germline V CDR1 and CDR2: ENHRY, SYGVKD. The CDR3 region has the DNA TGTGCCATCAGTGCTTTAGGCGGGAGCCCCAAAAACATTCAGTACTTC. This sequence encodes CAISALGGSPKNIQYF.

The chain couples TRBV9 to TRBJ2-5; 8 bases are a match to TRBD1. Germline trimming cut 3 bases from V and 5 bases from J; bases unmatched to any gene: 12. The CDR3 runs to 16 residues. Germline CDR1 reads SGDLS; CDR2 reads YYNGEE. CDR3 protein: CASSAGPAGGKETQYF. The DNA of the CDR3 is TGTGCCAGCAGCGCCGGGCCGGCAGGGGGCAAGGAGACCCAGTACTTC.

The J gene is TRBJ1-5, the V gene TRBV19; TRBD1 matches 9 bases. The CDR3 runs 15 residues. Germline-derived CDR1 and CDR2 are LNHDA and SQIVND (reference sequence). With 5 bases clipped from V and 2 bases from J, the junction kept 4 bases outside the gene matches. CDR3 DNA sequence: TGTGCCAGTAGTCCCAGGACAGGGGGCAATCAGCCCCAGCATTTT. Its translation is CASSPRTGGNQPQHF.

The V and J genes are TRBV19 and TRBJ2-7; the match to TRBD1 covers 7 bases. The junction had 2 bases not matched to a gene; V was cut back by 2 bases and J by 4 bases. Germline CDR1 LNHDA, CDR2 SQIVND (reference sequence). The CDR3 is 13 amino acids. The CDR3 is CASSITQGYEQYF. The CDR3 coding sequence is TGTGCCAGTAGTATAACACAGGGGTACGAGCAGTACTTC.

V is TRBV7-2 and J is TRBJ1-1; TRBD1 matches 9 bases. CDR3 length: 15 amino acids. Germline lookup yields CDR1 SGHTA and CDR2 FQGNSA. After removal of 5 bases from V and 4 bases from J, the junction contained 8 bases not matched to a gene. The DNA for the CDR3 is TGTGCCAGCAGCCAATCGGGGGACAGGGTCACTGAAGCTTTCTTT. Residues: CASSQSGDRVTEAFF. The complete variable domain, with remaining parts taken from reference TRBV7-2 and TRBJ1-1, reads GAGVSQSPSNKVTEKGKDVELRCDPISGHTALYWYRQSLGQGLEFLIYFQGNSAPDKSGLPSDRFSAERTGGSVSTLTIQRTQQEDSAVYLCASSQSGDRVTEAFFGQGTRLTVV.

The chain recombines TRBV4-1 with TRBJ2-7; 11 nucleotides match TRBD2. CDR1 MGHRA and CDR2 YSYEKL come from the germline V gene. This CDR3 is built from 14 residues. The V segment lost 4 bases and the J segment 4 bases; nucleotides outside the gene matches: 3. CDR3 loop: CASSPGTSGYEQYF. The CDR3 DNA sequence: TGCGCCAGCAGCCCCGGGACTAGCGGATACGAGCAGTACTTC.

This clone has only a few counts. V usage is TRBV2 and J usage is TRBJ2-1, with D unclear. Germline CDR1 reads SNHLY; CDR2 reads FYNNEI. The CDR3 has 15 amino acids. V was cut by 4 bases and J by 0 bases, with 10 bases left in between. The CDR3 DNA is TGTGCCAGCAGTGGCCTTATGAGCTCCTACAATGAGCAGTTCTTC. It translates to CASSGLMSSYNEQFF.

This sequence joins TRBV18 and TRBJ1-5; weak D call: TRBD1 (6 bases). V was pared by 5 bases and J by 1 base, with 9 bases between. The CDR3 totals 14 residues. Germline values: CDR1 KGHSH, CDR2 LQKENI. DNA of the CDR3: TGTGCCAGCTCAAAGGGGGAAAGCAATCAGCCCCAGCATTTT. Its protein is CASSKGESNQPQHF.

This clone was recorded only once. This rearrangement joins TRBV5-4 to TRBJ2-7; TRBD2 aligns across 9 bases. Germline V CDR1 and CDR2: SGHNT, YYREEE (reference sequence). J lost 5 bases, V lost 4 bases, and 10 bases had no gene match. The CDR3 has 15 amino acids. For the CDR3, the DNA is TGTGCCAGCAGCCCTGGGGGTAGCGGGAGAAACGAGCAGTACTTC. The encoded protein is CASSPGGSGRNEQYF.

The CDR3 spells CASSWGQDVFNTQYF. CDR3 in DNA: TGTGCCAGCAGCTGGGGACAGGACGTTTTTAATACGCAGTATTTT. The V and J genes are TRBV11-1 and TRBJ2-3, with 8 bases matching TRBD1. V lost 4 bases to trimming and J lost 7 bases; unmatched junction nucleotides: 10. This CDR3 has 15 residues. The germline CDR1 and CDR2 sequences are SGHAT and FQDESV (reference sequence).

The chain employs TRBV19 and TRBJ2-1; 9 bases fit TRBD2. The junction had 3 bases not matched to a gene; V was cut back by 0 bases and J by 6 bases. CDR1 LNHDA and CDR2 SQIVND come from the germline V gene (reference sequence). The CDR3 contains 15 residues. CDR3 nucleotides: TGTGCCAGTAGTATAGATAGCGGGAGCGCCAATGAGCAGTTCTTC. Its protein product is CASSIDSGSANEQFF.

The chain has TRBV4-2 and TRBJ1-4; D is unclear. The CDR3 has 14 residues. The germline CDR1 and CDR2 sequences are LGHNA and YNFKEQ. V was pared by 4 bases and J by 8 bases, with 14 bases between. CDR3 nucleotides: TGTGCCAGCAGCCCCGGACCCGCGGGGGAAAAACTGTTTTTT. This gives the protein CASSPGPAGEKLFF.

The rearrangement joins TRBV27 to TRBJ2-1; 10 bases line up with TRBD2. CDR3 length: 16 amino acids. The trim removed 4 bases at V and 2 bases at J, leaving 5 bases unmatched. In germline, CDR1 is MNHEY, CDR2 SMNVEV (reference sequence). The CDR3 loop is CASSSLAGEPYNEQFF. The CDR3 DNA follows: TGTGCCAGCAGTTCGCTAGCGGGAGAACCCTACAATGAGCAGTTCTTC.